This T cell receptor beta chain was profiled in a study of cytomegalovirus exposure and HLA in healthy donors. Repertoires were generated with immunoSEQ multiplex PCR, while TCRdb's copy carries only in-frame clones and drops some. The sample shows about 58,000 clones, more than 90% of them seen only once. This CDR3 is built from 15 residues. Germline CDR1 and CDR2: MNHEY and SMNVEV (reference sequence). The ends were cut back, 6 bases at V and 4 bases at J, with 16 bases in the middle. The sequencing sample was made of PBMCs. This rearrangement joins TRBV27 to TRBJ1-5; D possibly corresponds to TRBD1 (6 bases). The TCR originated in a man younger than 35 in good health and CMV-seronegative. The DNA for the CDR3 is TGTGCCAGCAGCCAAAGACAGGCGTTGAATCAGCCCCAGCATTTT. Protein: CASSQRQALNQPQHF.